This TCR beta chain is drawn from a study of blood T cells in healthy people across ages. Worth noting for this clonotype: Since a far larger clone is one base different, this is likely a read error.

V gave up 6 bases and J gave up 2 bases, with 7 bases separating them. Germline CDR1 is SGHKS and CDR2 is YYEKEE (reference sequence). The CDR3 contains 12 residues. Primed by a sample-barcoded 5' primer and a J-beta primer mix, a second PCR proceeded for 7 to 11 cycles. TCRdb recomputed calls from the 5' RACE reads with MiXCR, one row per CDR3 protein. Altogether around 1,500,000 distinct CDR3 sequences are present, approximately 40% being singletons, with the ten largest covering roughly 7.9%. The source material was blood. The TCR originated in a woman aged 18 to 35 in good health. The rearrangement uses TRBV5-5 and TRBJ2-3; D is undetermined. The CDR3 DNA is TGTGCCAGCATCCCAAACACAGATACGCAGTATTTT. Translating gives CASIPNTDTQYF.